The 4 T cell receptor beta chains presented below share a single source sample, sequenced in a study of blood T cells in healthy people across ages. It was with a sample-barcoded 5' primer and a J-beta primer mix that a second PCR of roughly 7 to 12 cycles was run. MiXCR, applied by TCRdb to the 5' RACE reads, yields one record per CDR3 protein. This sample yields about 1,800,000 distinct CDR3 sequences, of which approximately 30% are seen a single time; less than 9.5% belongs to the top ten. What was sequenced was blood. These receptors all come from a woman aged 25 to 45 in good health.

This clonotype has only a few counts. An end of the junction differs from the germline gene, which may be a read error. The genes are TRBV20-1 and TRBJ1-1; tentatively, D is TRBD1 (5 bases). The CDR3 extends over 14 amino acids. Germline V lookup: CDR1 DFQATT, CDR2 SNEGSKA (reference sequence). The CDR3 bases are TGCAGTGCTAGAGATCACAGGAAGAACACTGAAGCCTTCTTT. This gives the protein CSARDHRKNTEAFF.

This chain's CDR3 is CAWSVENTGELFF. CDR3 sequence (DNA): TGTGCCTGGAGTGTGGAAAACACCGGGGAGCTGTTTTTT. This rearrangement joins TRBV30 to TRBJ2-2; D uncertain. CDR3 size: 13 residues. Deletions cut 0 bases from V and 2 bases from J, with 4 bases between. CDR1 and CDR2 (germline): GTSNPN, SVGIG (reference sequence). Variable domain in full (rest from reference TRBV30 and TRBJ2-2): SQTIHQWPATLVQPVGSPLSLECTVEGTSNPNLYWYRQAAGRGLQLLFYSVGIGQISSEVPQNLSASRPQDRQFILSSKKLLLSDSGFYLCAWSVENTGELFFGEGSRLTVL.

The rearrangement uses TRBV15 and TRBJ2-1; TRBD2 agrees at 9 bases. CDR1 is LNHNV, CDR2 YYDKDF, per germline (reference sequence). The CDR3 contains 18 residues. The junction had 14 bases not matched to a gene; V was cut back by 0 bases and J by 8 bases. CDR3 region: CATSRDERVSGGVDEQFF. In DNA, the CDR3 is TGTGCCACCAGCAGAGATGAAAGGGTTAGCGGGGGAGTCGATGAGCAGTTCTTC.

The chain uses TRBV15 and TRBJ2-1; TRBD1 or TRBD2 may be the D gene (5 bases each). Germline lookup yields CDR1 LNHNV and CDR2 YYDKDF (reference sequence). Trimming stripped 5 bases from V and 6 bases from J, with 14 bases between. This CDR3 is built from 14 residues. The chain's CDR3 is CATSLGMGTNEQFF. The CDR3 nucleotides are TGTGCCACCAGCCTCGGCATGGGGACCAATGAGCAGTTCTTC. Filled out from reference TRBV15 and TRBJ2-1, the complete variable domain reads DAMVIQNPRYQVTQFGKPVTLSCSQTLNHNVMYWYQQKSSQAPKLLFHYYDKDFNNEADTPDNFQSRRPNTSFCFLDIRSPGLGDTAMYLCATSLGMGTNEQFFGPGTRLTVL.